What follows are 5 T cell receptor beta chains derived from one specimen sequenced in a study of blood T cell repertoires in COVID-19. TCRdb keeps only in-frame clones here, not all; method: immunoSEQ multiplex PCR. The sample lists 500,000 or so clones, 87% seen once, with about 0.65% in the top ten. Sequencing was done on a sample of PBMCs or T cells enriched from blood (not recorded which). These receptors originate from a woman younger than 30 who had recovered from COVID-19.

In its sample, this clone was seen a few times. The genes are TRBV15 and TRBJ1-2; 7 positions agree with TRBD1. Per germline, CDR1 LNHNV and CDR2 YYDKDF (reference sequence). The V and J ends lost 3 bases and 4 bases, in that order; junction bases with no gene match: 11. This CDR3 spans 16 amino acids. The CDR3 loop reads CATSSQPLRDSYGYTF. The CDR3 DNA reads TGTGCCACCAGCAGTCAACCCCTCCGGGACAGCTATGGCTACACCTTC.

The chain links TRBV30 to TRBJ1-4, with TRBD1 matching 10 bases. The CDR3 consists of 13 residues. The J segment lost 14 bases and the V segment lost 3 bases, leaving 9 bases of the junction unmatched. Germline CDR1 GTSNPN, CDR2 SVGIG (reference sequence). The CDR3 region is CAWSGDRGLNLFF. The CDR3 DNA follows: TGTGCCTGGAGCGGAGACAGGGGGCTCAATCTGTTTTTT.

The chain is built from TRBV7-6 and TRBJ1-6, with 7 bases matching TRBD1. The trim removed 2 bases at V and 7 bases at J, leaving 5 bases unmatched. Germline V CDR1 and CDR2: SGHVS, FNYEAQ. The CDR3 sequence is 15 residues long. The CDR3 sequence is CASSLMGTDNSPLHF. The CDR3, as DNA: TGTGCCAGCAGCTTAATGGGGACAGACAATTCACCCCTCCACTTT.

The J gene is TRBJ1-3, the V gene TRBV6-5; possible D gene TRBD1, 5 bases. The CDR3 has 15 amino acids. V lost 2 bases to trimming and J lost 6 bases, with 14 bases between them. CDR1 is MNHEY, CDR2 SVGAGI, per germline. In nucleotides, the CDR3 is TGTGCCAGCAGTTACGCGACAGTTCTAGAAAACACCATATATTTT. This sequence encodes CASSYATVLENTIYF.

This sequence joins TRBV19 and TRBJ2-5; TRBD2 matches 8 bases. CDR1 is LNHDA, CDR2 SQIVND, per germline (reference sequence). With 5 bases clipped from V and 3 bases from J, the junction kept 8 bases outside the gene matches. The CDR3 extends over 15 amino acids. DNA of the CDR3: TGTGCCAGTAGTCGGGCGGGGGGCCTTAAAGAGACCCAGTACTTC. This gives the protein CASSRAGGLKETQYF.